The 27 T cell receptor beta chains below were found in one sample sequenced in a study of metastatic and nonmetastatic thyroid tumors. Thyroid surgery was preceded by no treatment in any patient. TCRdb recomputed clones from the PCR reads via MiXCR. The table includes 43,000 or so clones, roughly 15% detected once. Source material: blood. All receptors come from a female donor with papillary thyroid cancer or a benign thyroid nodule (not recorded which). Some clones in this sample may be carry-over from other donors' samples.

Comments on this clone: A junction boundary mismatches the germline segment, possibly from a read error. For the CDR3, the DNA is TGTGCCAGCAGTGAAGTGGTCACAGATACGGAGTATTTT. Amino acids: CASSEVVTDTEYF. The chain employs TRBV2 and TRBJ2-3, with D unclear. Germline loops: CDR1 SNHLY, CDR2 FYNNEI. The CDR3 spans 13 residues.

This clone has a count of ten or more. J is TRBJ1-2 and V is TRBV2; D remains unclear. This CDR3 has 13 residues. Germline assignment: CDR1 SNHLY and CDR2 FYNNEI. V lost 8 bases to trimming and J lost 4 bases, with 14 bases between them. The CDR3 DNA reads TGTGCCAGCTTTCCGTTGGCACCCTATGGCTACACCTTC. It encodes CASFPLAPYGYTF.

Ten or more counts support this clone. The DNA for the CDR3 is TGCAGTGCTAGACCGCTAGCGGGAGGACTCAATGAGCAGTTCTTC. Its protein is CSARPLAGGLNEQFF. The chain links TRBV20-1 to TRBJ2-1, with TRBD2 identical over 11 bases. The CDR3 consists of 15 residues. Germline CDR1 DFQATT, CDR2 SNEGSKA (reference sequence). The V segment lost 2 bases and the J segment 6 bases; nucleotides outside the gene matches: 6.

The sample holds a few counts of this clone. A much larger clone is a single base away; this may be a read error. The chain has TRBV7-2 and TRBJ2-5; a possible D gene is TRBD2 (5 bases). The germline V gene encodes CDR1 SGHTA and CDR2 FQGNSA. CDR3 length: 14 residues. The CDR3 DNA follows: TGTGCCAGCAGCTTAGGCGGGTCCCAAGAGGCCCAGTACTTC. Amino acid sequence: CASSLGGSQEAQYF.

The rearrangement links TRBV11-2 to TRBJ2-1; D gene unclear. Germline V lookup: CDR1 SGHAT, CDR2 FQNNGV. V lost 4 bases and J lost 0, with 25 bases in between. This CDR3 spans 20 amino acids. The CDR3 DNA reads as TGTGCCAGCAGCTCGGAAGGTAGGGCATACCATGTTCGCTCCTACAATGAGCAGTTCTTC. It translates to CASSSEGRAYHVRSYNEQFF.

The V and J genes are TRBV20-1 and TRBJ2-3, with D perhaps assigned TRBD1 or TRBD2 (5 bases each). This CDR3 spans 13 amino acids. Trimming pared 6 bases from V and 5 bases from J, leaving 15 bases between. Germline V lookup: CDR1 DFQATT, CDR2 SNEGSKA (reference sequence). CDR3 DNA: TGCAGTGCAGAAATCCGGGGCAAAGATACGCAGTATTTT. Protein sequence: CSAEIRGKDTQYF.

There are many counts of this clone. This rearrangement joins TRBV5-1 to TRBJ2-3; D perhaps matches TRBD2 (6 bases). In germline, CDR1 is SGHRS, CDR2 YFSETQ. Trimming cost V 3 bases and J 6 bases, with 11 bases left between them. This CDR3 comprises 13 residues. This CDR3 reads CASSYGGSDTQYF. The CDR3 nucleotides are TGCGCCAGCAGCTACGGAGGGTCCGATACGCAGTATTTT.

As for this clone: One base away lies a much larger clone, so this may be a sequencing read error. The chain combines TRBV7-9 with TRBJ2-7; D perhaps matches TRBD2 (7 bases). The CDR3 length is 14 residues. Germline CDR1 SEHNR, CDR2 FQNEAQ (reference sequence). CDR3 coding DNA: TGTGCCAGCATCTTAGGGGGGGGGTCCTACGAGCAGTACTTC. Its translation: CASILGGGSYEQYF.

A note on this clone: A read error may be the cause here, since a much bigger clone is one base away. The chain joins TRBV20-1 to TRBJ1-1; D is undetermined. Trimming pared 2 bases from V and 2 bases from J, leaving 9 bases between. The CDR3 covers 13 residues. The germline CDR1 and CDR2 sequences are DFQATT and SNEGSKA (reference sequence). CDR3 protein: CSARHGINTEAFF. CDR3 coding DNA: TGCAGTGCTAGACACGGGATTAACACTGAAGCTTTCTTT.

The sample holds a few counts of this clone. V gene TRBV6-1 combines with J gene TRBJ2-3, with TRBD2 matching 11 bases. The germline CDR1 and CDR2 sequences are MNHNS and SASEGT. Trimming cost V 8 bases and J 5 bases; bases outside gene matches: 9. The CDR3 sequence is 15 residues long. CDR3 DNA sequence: TGTGCCAGCTTAAAACTAGCGGGAGAGAGAGATACGCAGTATTTT. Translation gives CASLKLAGERDTQYF.

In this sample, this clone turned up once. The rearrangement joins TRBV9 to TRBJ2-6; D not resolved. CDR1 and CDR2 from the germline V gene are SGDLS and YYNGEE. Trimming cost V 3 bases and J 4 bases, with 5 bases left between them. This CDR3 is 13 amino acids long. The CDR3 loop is CASSEAGANVLTF. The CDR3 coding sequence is TGTGCCAGCAGCGAAGCGGGGGCCAACGTCCTGACTTTC.

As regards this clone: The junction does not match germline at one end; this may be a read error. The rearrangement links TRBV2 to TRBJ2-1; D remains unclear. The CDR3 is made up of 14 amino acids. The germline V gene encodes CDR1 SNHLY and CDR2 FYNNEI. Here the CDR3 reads CASSLGWSYNEQLF. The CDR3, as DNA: TGTGCCAGCAGCCTTGGGTGGTCCTACAATGAGCAGCTCTTC.

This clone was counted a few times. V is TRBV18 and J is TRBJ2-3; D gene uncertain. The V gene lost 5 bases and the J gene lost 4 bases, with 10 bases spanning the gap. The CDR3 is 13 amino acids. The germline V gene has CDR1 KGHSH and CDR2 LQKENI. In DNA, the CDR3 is TGTGCCAGCTCAGAAGGGCTGCCAGATACGCAGTATTTT. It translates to CASSEGLPDTQYF.

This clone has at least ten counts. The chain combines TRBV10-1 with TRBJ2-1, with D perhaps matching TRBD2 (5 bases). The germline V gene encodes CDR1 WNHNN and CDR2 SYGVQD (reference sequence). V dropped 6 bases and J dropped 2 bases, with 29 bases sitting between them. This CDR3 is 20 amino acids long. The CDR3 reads CASRARSHSGGLCPYNEQFF. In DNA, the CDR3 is TGCGCCAGCAGAGCTCGATCTCACTCGGGCGGGTTATGTCCCTACAATGAGCAGTTCTTC.

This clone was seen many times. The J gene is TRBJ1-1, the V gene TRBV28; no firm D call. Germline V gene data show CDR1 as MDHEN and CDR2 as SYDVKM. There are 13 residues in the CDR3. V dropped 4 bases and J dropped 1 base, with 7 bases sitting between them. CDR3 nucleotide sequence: TGTGCCAGCAGTTCCCCGTCGAACACTGAAGCTTTCTTT. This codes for CASSSPSNTEAFF.

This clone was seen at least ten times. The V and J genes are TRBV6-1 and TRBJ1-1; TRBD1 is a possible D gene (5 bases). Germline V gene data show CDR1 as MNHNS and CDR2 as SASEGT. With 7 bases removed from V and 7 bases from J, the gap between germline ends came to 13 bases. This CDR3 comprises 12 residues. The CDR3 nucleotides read TGTGCCAGCACCCGAGGGCAGGGTGAAGCTTTCTTT. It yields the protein CASTRGQGEAFF.

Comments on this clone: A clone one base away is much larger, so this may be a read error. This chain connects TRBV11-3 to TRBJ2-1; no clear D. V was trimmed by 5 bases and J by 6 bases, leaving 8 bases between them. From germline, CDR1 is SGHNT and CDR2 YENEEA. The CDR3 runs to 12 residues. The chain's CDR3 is CASSEWSNEQFF. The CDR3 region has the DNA TGTGCCAGCAGCGAGTGGTCCAATGAGCAGTTCTTC.

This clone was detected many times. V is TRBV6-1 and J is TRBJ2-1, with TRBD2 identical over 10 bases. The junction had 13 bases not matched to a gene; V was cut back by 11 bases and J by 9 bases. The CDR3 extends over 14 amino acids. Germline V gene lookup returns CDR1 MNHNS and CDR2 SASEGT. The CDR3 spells CAARRLAGVGEQFF. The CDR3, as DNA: TGTGCCGCCCGCCGGCTAGCGGGAGTCGGTGAGCAGTTCTTC.

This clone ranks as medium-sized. The CDR3 reads CASEPTGAGGYEQYF. In DNA, the CDR3 is TGTGCCAGCGAACCTACGGGAGCGGGGGGCTACGAGCAGTACTTC. V usage is TRBV6-1 and J usage is TRBJ2-7, with TRBD2 matching over 9 bases. Trimming at V came to 8 bases and at J to 3 bases, leaving 11 bases not matched to a gene. The CDR3 has 15 residues. Germline assignment: CDR1 MNHNS and CDR2 SASEGT.

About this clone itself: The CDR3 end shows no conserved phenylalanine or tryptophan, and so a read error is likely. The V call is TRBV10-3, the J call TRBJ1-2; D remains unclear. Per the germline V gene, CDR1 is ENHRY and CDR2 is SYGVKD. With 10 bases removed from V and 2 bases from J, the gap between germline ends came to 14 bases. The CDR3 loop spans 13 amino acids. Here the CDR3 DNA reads TGTGCCACCCAGCGGGCGGGAAACTATGGCTACACCTAC. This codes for CATQRAGNYGYTY.

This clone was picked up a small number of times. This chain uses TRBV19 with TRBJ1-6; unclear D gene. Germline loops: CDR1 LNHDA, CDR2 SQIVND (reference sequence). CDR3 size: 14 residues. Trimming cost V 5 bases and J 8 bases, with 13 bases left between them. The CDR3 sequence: CASSRYSFDSPLHF. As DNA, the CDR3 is TGTGCCAGTAGTCGGTACAGCTTTGATTCACCCCTCCACTTT.

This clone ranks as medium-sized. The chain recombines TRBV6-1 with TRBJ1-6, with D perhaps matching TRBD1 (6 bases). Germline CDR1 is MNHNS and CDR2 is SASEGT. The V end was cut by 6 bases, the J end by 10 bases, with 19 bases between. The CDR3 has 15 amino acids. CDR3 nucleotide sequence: TGTGCCAGCAGCCCAACACAGGGCCGTGGATCACCCCTCCACTTT. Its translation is CASSPTQGRGSPLHF.

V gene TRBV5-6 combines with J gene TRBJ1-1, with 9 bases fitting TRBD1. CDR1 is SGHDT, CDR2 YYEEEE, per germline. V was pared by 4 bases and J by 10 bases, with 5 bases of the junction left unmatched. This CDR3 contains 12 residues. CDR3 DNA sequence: TGTGCCAGCAGCAGGGACAGGGTGCGAGCTTTCTTT. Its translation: CASSRDRVRAFF.

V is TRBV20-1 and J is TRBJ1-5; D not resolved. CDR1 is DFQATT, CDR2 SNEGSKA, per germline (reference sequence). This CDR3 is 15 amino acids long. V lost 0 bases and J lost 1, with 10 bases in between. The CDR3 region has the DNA TGCAGTGCTAGAGATTCCGGAAGAAGCAATCAGCCCCAGCATTTT. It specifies CSARDSGRSNQPQHF.

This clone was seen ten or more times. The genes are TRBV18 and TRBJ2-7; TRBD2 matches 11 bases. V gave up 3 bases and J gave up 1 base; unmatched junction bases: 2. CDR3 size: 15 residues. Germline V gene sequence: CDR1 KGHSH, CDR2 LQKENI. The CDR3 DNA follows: TGTGCCAGCTCACCCACTAGCGGGAGTTCCTACGAGCAGTACTTC. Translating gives CASSPTSGSSYEQYF. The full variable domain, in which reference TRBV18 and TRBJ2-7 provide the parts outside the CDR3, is NAGVMQNPRHLVRRRGQEARLRCSPMKGHSHVYWYRQLPEEGLKFMVYLQKENIIDESGMPKERFSAEFPKEGPSILRIQQVVRGDSAAYFCASSPTSGSSYEQYFGPGTRLTVT.

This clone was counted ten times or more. The CDR3 sequence is CASSLAGTIGSEQYF. Here the CDR3 DNA reads TGCGCCAGCAGCCTAGCCGGGACTATAGGGAGCGAGCAGTACTTC. V usage is TRBV5-1 and J usage is TRBJ2-7; 7 nucleotides line up with TRBD2. Germline CDR1 is SGHRS and CDR2 is YFSETQ. Trimming at V came to 4 bases and at J to 6 bases, leaving 13 bases not matched to a gene. CDR3 size: 15 residues.

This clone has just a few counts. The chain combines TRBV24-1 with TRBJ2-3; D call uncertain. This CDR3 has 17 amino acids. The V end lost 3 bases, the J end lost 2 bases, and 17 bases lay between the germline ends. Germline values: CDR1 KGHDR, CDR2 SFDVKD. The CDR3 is CATSDRLGSSFTDTQYF. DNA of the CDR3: TGTGCCACCAGTGATCGCCTGGGGTCTAGTTTCACAGATACGCAGTATTTT.